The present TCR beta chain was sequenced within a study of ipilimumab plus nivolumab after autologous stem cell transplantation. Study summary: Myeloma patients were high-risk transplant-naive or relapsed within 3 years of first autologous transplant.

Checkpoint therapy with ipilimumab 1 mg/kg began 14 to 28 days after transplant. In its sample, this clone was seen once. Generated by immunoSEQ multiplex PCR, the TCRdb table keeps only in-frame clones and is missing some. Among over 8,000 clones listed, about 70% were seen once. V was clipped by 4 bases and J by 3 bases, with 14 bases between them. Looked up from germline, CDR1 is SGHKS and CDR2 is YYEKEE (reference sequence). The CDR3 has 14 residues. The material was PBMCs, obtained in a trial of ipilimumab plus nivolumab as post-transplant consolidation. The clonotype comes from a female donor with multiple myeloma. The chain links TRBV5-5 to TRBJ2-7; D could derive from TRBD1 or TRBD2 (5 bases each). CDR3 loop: CASSPGTLGYEQYF. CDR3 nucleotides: TGTGCCAGCAGCCCAGGGACCCTAGGCTACGAGCAGTACTTC.